This TCR beta chain was recovered during a study of CD8+ T cells in alopecia areata. Overall study results and limits: Resident alphabeta T-cell populations of normal skin are likewise subject to sequencing in scalp samples. Under tofacitinib, numerous expanded lesional clonotypes remained detectable in scalp and blood. Scalp clonality and expanded CD8+ clones among the top 100 were significantly decreased by tofacitinib.

RNA extraction and reverse transcription yielded cDNA as sequencing template. Profiled with immunoSEQ multiplex PCR; TCRdb holds only in-frame clones, not every one. The sample lists about 210,000 clones; 55% to 70% were seen once. Comment on this clone: Its antigen is undetermined.

The ends were cut back, 5 bases at V and 9 bases at J, with 23 bases in the middle. The CDR3 consists of 16 residues. CDR1 and CDR2 from the germline V gene are SGHAT and FQDESV (reference sequence). Regarding treatment: oral pan-JAK inhibitor, 5-10 mg twice daily. This chain joins TRBV11-1 and TRBJ2-1; maybe TRBD2 (6 bases). This sequence originates from a human donor with alopecia areata. The sample consisted of CD4+ T cells sorted from blood, taken at week 4, from a patient treated with tofacitinib. CDR3: CASSPRETRASGEQFF. The DNA of the CDR3 is TGTGCCAGCAGCCCTCGGGAGACTAGGGCCTCGGGTGAGCAGTTCTTC.